This T cell receptor beta chain comes out of a study of T cells in Graves' hyperthyroidism and ophthalmopathy (dated by TCRdb to between 2017 and 2020). General notes on the study: Peripheral blood was sampled at the time of initial diagnosis, prior to any treatment. The 95 to 100 discovery patients were randomly divided into training and test sets at a 7:3 ratio. After blood sampling, hyperthyroidism patients were treated with methimazole at a starting dose of 30 mg daily, and ophthalmopathy patients were treated with high-dose intravenous methylprednisolone. TCR V-J signatures able to tell the groups apart were searched for in a discovery cohort of about a hundred patients, of whom approximately 40 had Graves' ophthalmopathy and about 55 had stable Graves' hyperthyroidism. The paper describes TCR Vbeta CDR3 sequencing of roughly 130 peripheral blood samples, made up of some 40 ophthalmopathy patients, around 78 hyperthyroidism patients and some 17 progressor patients. Whether ophthalmopathy could be predicted prospectively was tested in an independent validation cohort made up of approximately 19 hyperthyroidism patients plus 17 patients who later progressed to ophthalmopathy. The study also compared thyroid tissue and blood T-cell repertoires from 5 to 7 Graves' hyperthyroidism patients. Beyond this particular receptor, the publication reports: Most expanded thyroid clonotypes (frequency above 0.001) were also detected in blood, a finding suggesting that blood repertoires may reflect thyroid immune responses. No statistical method was used to fix the sample size in advance, and group allocation was not hidden from the investigators. Ophthalmopathy was separated from stable hyperthyroidism by a 13 V-J signature model, with around 90% sensitivity and about 81% specificity obtained in cross-validation and 80%/75% obtained in testing. In validation, the model predicted progression to ophthalmopathy a median of around six months before onset, with approximately 68% sensitivity and roughly 73% specificity.

V is shortened by 4 bases, J by 9 bases, and the region joining them spans 10 bases. The CDR3 has 12 amino acids, counting the end cysteine and phenylalanine. Only the CDR3 DNA is retained, 36 bases long and in frame from the first base. The germline V gene sets CDR1 to SNHLY and CDR2 to FYNNEI. Ophthalmopathy patients had moderately to severely active disease, Clinical Activity Score of at least 3, NOSPECS grade of at least 4, and duration under 3 months. The study excluded patients with uncontrolled infections, other autoimmune diseases, pregnancy or lactation. Diagnoses were based on clinical symptoms, serum thyroxine and TRAb, thyroid ultrasound and orbital computed tomography. PBMCs were separated from approximately 9.9 ml of fresh peripheral blood using Ficoll-Paque density gradient centrifugation. Total RNA was extracted with Trizol reagent, and quality was checked on an Agilent 2100 Bioanalyzer.

The TCR beta CDR3 regions were amplified from the RNA transcripts. The first round of RT-PCR for the TCR CDR3 was performed with the HTBI primer set and the Qiagen OneStep RT-PCR kit. The libraries were constructed in a second round of multiplex PCR and then size-selected and purified. Sequencing of the libraries was done on an Illumina HiSeq2000 using paired-end 100 bp reads. The paper's data handling went like this. SOAPnuke was used to process the raw data, removing reads that contained adapters or uncalled bases, had a mean Phred below 15, or lacked an exact match to the constant primer or identifier. High-quality paired reads were merged using COPE v1.2.5, and each unique nucleotide sequence was defined as a clonotype. Clonotypes were aligned to IMGT TRBV, TRBD and TRBJ reference segments using MiTCR v1.1. Only V-J combinations with frequency above 0.0001, covering 99.2% of repertoires, were analysed. A TCS score was defined as the ratio of F50 (clonal expansion) to E x V (chaos), with BLOSUM62-based TCRdist applied between CDR3 peptides within each V-J. Welch's t-statistics and random forest reduced 500 to 550 V-J features to fewer than 15, which were used in a naive Bayes classifier (R e1071). TCRdb handled the public reads itself, with Q25 trimming in fastp and clone calling in MiXCR, and kept productive beta chains. Under each unique CDR3 protein, matching rows form one entry showing the most common genes and DNA. The V and J calls and clone size come from TCRdb's table, not from the authors' own analysis. This sample lists about 640,000 distinct CDR3 sequences; 20% were detected once. The ten largest clones capture about 34% of the sample.

This clonotype was counted between two and nine times. Its target antigen remains unknown. Per-base qualities were not stored, and no clone one base away is much larger. This chain joins TRBV2 to TRBJ1-5, and TRBD1 may be the D gene, going by 6 matching bases. This receptor was taken from a man aged 30 to 45 with Graves' ophthalmopathy. The sample consisted of blood. The CDR3: CASSVDRRPQHF. The DNA reads TGTGCCAGCAGTGTGGACAGACGGCCCCAGCATTTT.